Listed below are T cell receptor beta chains from one sample, sequenced in a study of blood T cell repertoires in COVID-19. Repertoires were generated with immunoSEQ multiplex PCR, while TCRdb's copy carries only in-frame clones and drops some. The sample holds more than 100,000 clones, around 87% seen once. Input material: peripheral blood. These receptors all stem from a woman aged 60 to 75 with COVID-19, enrolled during active disease. The CDR3 runs from the conserved cysteine through the conserved F or W. The D gene is left open where the match is weak. The size field is filled for only some rows; it gives once, few, many or a size class.

V	D	length	J	size	DNA	CDR3
TRBV6-5	TRBD2	15	TRBJ2-3	NA	TGTGCCAGCAGTCGACCGGGACTAGCTCCAGATACGCAGTATTTT	CASSRPGLAPDTQYF
TRBV19	NA	15	TRBJ2-1	many	TGTGCCAGTAGTGGAGGAGTGGTCCAGGAATCGGAGCAGTTCTTC	CASSGGVVQESEQFF
TRBV7-2	TRBD2	13	TRBJ2-1	NA	TGTGCCAGCAGCTCGGGACTAGCGGGGGGTGGGTTCTTC	CASSSGLAGGGFF
TRBV5-1	NA	16	TRBJ1-1	NA	TGCGCCAGCAGACCTTGGAATGGGGGCGAAAACACTGAAGCTTTCTTT	CASRPWNGGENTEAFF
TRBV25-1	TRBD1	14	TRBJ1-2	NA	TGTGCCAGTACGAAAGGACAGGGAGCCTATGGCTACACCTTC	CASTKGQGAYGYTF
TRBV3-1/TRBV3-2	NA	15	TRBJ1-3	NA	TGTGCCAGCAGCCAAGCTTACACCTCTGGAAACACCATATATTTT	CASSQAYTSGNTIYF
TRBV5-1	TRBD2	17	TRBJ2-2	NA	TGCGCCAGCAGCTTGACTAGCGGGGGGGCCCAGTCCGGGGAGCTGTTTTTT	CASSLTSGGAQSGELFF
TRBV27	NA	13	TRBJ1-1	NA	TGTGCCAGCAGTTTATCGGGAAGGGGAGAAGCTTTCTTT	CASSLSGRGEAFF
TRBV9	TRBD2	16	TRBJ2-1	NA	TGTGCCAGCAGCGTAGGGCCTAGCGGATTATACAATGAGCAGTTCTTC	CASSVGPSGLYNEQFF
TRBV4-1	NA	15	TRBJ2-6	NA	TGCGCCAGCTGCCAAGCTGTCGGGACAGCCAACGTCCTGACTTTC	CASCQAVGTANVLTF
TRBV7-2	TRBD1	15	TRBJ1-2	NA	TGTGCCAGCAGCTCTCAGTCCGGGACAGGGAGAGGCTACACCTTC	CASSSQSGTGRGYTF
TRBV19	NA	14	TRBJ2-2	NA	TGTGCCAGTAGTATCCGCGACATACCCGGGGAGCTGTTTTTT	CASSIRDIPGELFF
TRBV19	NA	16	TRBJ1-6	NA	TGTGCCAGTAGTTTAACAGGCGGGGGATATAATTCACCCCTCCACTTT	CASSLTGGGYNSPLHF